These T cell receptor beta chains were read from a single sample in a study of cytomegalovirus exposure and HLA in healthy donors. Sequencing used immunoSEQ multiplex PCR; TCRdb keeps in-frame clones, though not all of them. The sample lists about 160,000 clones; around 80% were seen once. Source material: PBMCs. The receptors were gathered from a man aged 18 to 30 in good health and CMV-seropositive. The CDR3 runs from the conserved cysteine through the conserved F or W. The D gene is left open where the match is weak. Only part of the rows carry a size: once, few, many, or a class if the clone is expanded.

V,length,D,J,size,DNA,CDR3
TRBV27,14,NA,TRBJ2-5,once,TGTGCCACCTCTAAATGGGGACTCCAAGAGACCCAGTACTTC,CATSKWGLQETQYF
TRBV5-6,14,NA,TRBJ1-1,NA,TGTGCCAGCAGCCACGAACAGGGATTGTCTGAAGCTTTCTTT,CASSHEQGLSEAFF
TRBV7-9,9,NA,TRBJ1-2,NA,TGTGCCAGCAGCCCATGTGTTACCTTC,CASSPCVTF
TRBV19,13,NA,TRBJ2-7,NA,TGTGCCAGTAGTATAGCCGCGGGACGCGGGCAGTACTTC,CASSIAAGRGQYF
TRBV27,16,NA,TRBJ2-1,NA,TGTGCCAGCAGTTTATCTCCCCCTTCAGTTAATCATGAGCAGTTCTTC,CASSLSPPSVNHEQFF
TRBV18,16,TRBD1,TRBJ1-1,NA,TGTGCCAGCTCTGCTCGGGACAGGGGGATGAACACTGAAGCTTTCTTT,CASSARDRGMNTEAFF
TRBV11-2,12,NA,TRBJ2-7,NA,TGTGCCAGCAGCTTCTCAGGGGACGAGCAGTACTTC,CASSFSGDEQYF
TRBV2,14,TRBD1,TRBJ1-2,NA,TGTGCCAGCAGTGAAACTCAGGGGGCGACTGGCTACACCTTC,CASSETQGATGYTF
TRBV27,17,NA,TRBJ2-1,NA,TGTGCCAGCAGTTCGCCCGGGACTCGTGGGGCTTACAATGAGCAGTTCTTC,CASSSPGTRGAYNEQFF
TRBV30,13,TRBD1,TRBJ1-1,NA,TGTGCCTGGAGTCGGACAGGCCACACTGAAGCTTTCTTT,CAWSRTGHTEAFF
TRBV19,14,TRBD2,TRBJ2-7,NA,TGTGCCAGTAGTACCTGGACTAGCGGGGAGGAGCAGTACTTC,CASSTWTSGEEQYF
TRBV9,18,NA,TRBJ2-1,few,TGTGCCAGCAGCGTAGGATTTGAGGGAATCGGTCTGAGCAATGAGCAGTTCTTC,CASSVGFEGIGLSNEQFF
TRBV6-1,15,NA,TRBJ1-1,NA,TGTGCCAGCAGGGACACAGGGTTCCGAGGCACTGAAGCTTTCTTT,CASRDTGFRGTEAFF
TRBV5-4,16,NA,TRBJ1-1,NA,TGTGCCAGCAGCCCCATATCACAGGGATTGAACACTGAAGCTTTCTTT,CASSPISQGLNTEAFF
TRBV7-9,14,TRBD1,TRBJ1-6,NA,TGTGCCAGCAGCTCCAGACAGGGAAATTCACCCCTCCACTTT,CASSSRQGNSPLHF
TRBV10-1,12,NA,TRBJ1-4,NA,TGCGCCAGCAGTAGGAGTAGACTCGGCGAGTTTTTT,CASSRSRLGEFF
TRBV6-1,17,NA,TRBJ1-3,NA,TGTGCCAGCAGTGAAGCGGATCTACTTGGGGCCGGAAACACCATATATTTT,CASSEADLLGAGNTIYF
TRBV9,11,NA,TRBJ2-3,once,TGTGCCAGCAGCGCGACAGATACGCAGTATTTT,CASSATDTQYF
TRBV29-1,12,NA,TRBJ1-3,NA,TGCAGCGTTGCTCCAGAGGGAGACACCATATATTTT,CSVAPEGDTIYF
TRBV7-2,16,TRBD1,TRBJ2-2,NA,TGTGCCAGCAGCCTGGGGGGACAGGGGAACACCGGGGAGCTGTTTTTT,CASSLGGQGNTGELFF
TRBV11-3,16,TRBD2,TRBJ2-1,once,TGTGCCAGCAGCCAGAGCGGGGGGGCCTTCTACAATGAGCAGTTCTTC,CASSQSGGAFYNEQFF
TRBV14,11,NA,TRBJ1-3,NA,TGTGCCAGCAGCCAATATGACACCATATATTTT,CASSQYDTIYF
TRBV9,19,TRBD2,TRBJ2-3,few,TGTGCCAGCAGCGTAAGCCAGCGGGGAGGGTCAGGTAGCACAGATACGCAGTATTTT,CASSVSQRGGSGSTDTQYF
TRBV7-2,14,TRBD1,TRBJ2-7,NA,TGTGCCAGCAGCGCGGACAGGGGTCCCTACGAGCAGTACTTC,CASSADRGPYEQYF
TRBV6-6,14,NA,TRBJ1-2,once,TGTGCCAGCAGTTACAGGTCCCAGGGCTATGGCTACACCTTC,CASSYRSQGYGYTF
TRBV7-2,16,NA,TRBJ2-6,NA,TGTGCCAGCAGCTTATCGTCAGGGGCTGGGGCCAACGTCCTGACTTTC,CASSLSSGAGANVLTF
TRBV10-1,10,NA,TRBJ2-1,few,TGCGCCAGCAGTTTTCTCGAGCAGTTCTTC,CASSFLEQFF
TRBV9,18,TRBD2,TRBJ2-2,NA,TGTGCCAGCAGCGTCCGGACTAGCGGGGCGCTCGTCACCGGGGAGCTGTTTTTT,CASSVRTSGALVTGELFF
TRBV18,13,NA,TRBJ2-7,few,TGTGCCAGCTCAAGGAGGGGGCCCTACGAGCAGTACTTC,CASSRRGPYEQYF
TRBV18,14,NA,TRBJ2-5,NA,TGTGCCAGCTCACCCTTAAGCGACCAAGAGACCCAGTACTTC,CASSPLSDQETQYF
TRBV29-1,14,NA,TRBJ2-7,NA,TGCAGCGTCCGGAGGGACCCTACCGCAGGCGAGCAGTACTTC,CSVRRDPTAGEQYF
TRBV10-3,16,TRBD2,TRBJ2-7,NA,TGTGCCATCAGTGAAGGACTAGCGGGATTTTCCTACGAGCAGTACTTC,CAISEGLAGFSYEQYF
TRBV6-1,15,NA,TRBJ2-2,few,TGTGCCAGCAGCCCTCAGGACAGATACACCGGGGAGCTGTTTTTT,CASSPQDRYTGELFF
TRBV7-8,16,NA,TRBJ1-2,NA,TGTGCCAGCAGCACAGGAGCAGTGCTGGGGTCGGGTGGCTACACCTTC,CASSTGAVLGSGGYTF
TRBV27,16,NA,TRBJ2-1,NA,TGTGCCAGCTCCCGGACTAGCAGGGGGTCCTACAATGAGCAGTTCTTC,CASSRTSRGSYNEQFF
TRBV19,15,TRBD2,TRBJ2-5,NA,TGTGCCAGTAGTATAACTAGCGGGAGACCAGAGACCCAGTACTTC,CASSITSGRPETQYF
TRBV6-5,14,NA,TRBJ1-2,once,TGTGCCAGCAGGATACCGGGAAGTAACTATGGCTACACCTTC,CASRIPGSNYGYTF
TRBV9,20,NA,TRBJ2-3,NA,TGTGCCAGCAGCCCGGACGCGGGACCAGGAAAGACCGGGGTTATAGATACGCAGTATTTT,CASSPDAGPGKTGVIDTQYF
TRBV10-2,13,NA,TRBJ2-1,NA,TGCGCCAGCTTAGTCGGGTCAACAAATGAGCAGTTCTTC,CASLVGSTNEQFF
TRBV4-2,15,TRBD2,TRBJ2-1,NA,TGTGCCAGCAGAGATCCCGGACTAGCCCGGAATGAGCAGTTCTTC,CASRDPGLARNEQFF
TRBV18,15,NA,TRBJ2-7,few,TGTGCCAGCTCACCGGCGGGGACCCCCGCCTACGAGCAGTACTTC,CASSPAGTPAYEQYF
TRBV11-3,15,TRBD1,TRBJ2-7,NA,TGTGCCAGCAGCGCCGGAGGACAGGGCTTCCACGAGCAGTACTTC,CASSAGGQGFHEQYF
TRBV4-1,14,NA,TRBJ2-7,NA,TGCGCCAGCAGCCAAGAATACAGGGCCCCGGCCCTGCTCTTC,CASSQEYRAPALLF
TRBV6-6,16,NA,TRBJ2-6,NA,TGTGCCAGCAACGACTTTACAGGGCCTGGGGCCAACGGCCTGACTTTC,CASNDFTGPGANGLTF
TRBV25-1,15,NA,TRBJ2-3,NA,TGTGCCAGCAGTGAAAGGGGCGGAGGCACAGATACGCAGTATTTT,CASSERGGGTDTQYF
TRBV12-5,15,TRBD1,TRBJ1-2,NA,TGTGCTAGTGGTTTGGTTTCCGGGACAGGCTATGGCTACACCTTC,CASGLVSGTGYGYTF